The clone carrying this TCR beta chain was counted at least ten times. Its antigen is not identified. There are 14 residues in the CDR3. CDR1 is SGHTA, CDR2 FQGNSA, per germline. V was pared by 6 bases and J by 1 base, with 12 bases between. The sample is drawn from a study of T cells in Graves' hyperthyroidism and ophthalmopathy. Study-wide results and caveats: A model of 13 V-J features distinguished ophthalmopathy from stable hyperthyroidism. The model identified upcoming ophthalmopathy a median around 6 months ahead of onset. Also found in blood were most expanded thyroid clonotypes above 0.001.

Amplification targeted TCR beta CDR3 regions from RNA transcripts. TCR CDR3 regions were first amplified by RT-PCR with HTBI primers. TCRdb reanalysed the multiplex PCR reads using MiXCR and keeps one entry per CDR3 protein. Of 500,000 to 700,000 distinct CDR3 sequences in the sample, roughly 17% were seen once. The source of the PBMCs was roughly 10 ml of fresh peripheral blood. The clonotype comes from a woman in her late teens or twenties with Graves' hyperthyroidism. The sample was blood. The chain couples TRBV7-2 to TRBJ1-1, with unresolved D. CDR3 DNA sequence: TGTGCCAGCAGTTCCCTACTTGGGAACACTGAAGCTTTCTTT. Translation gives CASSSLLGNTEAFF.